A single sample is the source of the 26 T cell receptor beta chains below, sequenced in a study of graft-versus-host responses after intestinal transplantation. Clones were sequenced by immunoSEQ multiplex PCR, and TCRdb holds only the in-frame ones, with some missing. The sample holds 20,000 to 25,000 clones; less than 95% are singletons and the top ten take 0.45% to 0.65%. The sample in question was PBMCs, obtained 156 days after intestinal transplant. The receptors were sampled from a human patient who received an intestinal transplant, so some T cells may come from the graft donor.

The genes are TRBV5-6 and TRBJ1-1; D is uncertain. With 1 base removed from V and 4 bases from J, the gap between germline ends came to 11 bases. Germline V gene sequence: CDR1 SGHDT, CDR2 YYEEEE. The CDR3 covers 14 residues. In DNA, the CDR3 is TGTGCCAGCAGCTTGAAGGTCTTCAGCACTGAAGCTTTCTTT. Encoded protein: CASSLKVFSTEAFF.

The chain links TRBV2 to TRBJ1-3; 9 nucleotides line up with TRBD1. CDR3 size: 18 residues. J gave up 2 bases and V 6 bases, and 14 bases lay outside the gene matches. Germline CDR1 SNHLY, CDR2 FYNNEI. CDR3 nucleotides: TGTGCCAGCAGCGTAATGATCCTCCGGGACAGGGCTGGAAACACCATATATTTT. Translated, it gives CASSVMILRDRAGNTIYF.

V and J are TRBV6-1 and TRBJ2-5; D remains ambiguous. The germline V gene encodes CDR1 MNHNS and CDR2 SASEGT. The CDR3 spans 14 residues. V lost 5 bases and J lost 3, with 13 bases in between. CDR3 loop: CASSHRRPKETQYF. The CDR3 DNA is TGTGCCAGCAGTCACCGTCGTCCCAAAGAGACCCAGTACTTC.

The rearrangement joins TRBV4-1 to TRBJ2-7; 7 bases map to TRBD1. Germline V gene data show CDR1 as MGHRA and CDR2 as YSYEKL. The CDR3 is 15 amino acids. V lost 3 bases to trimming and J lost 2 bases; unmatched junction nucleotides: 7. As DNA, the CDR3 is TGCGCCAGCAGCCAGATACAGGGGTCCACCTACGAGCAGTACTTC. This encodes CASSQIQGSTYEQYF.

This chain joins TRBV5-1 and TRBJ2-7, with 9 nucleotides matching TRBD2. V shed 0 bases, J shed 2 bases, and the junction held 3 bases outside the gene matches. Germline CDR1 is SGHRS and CDR2 is YFSETQ. The CDR3 is 15 residues long. The CDR3 nucleotides read TGCGCCAGCAGCTTGGAGGCTAGCGGGGCCTACGAGCAGTACTTC. Translated, it gives CASSLEASGAYEQYF. The full variable domain, rest sourced from reference TRBV5-1 and TRBJ2-7, is KAGVTQTPRYLIKTRGQQVTLSCSPISGHRSVSWYQQTPGQGLQFLFEYFSETQRNKGNFPGRFSGRQFSNSRSEMNVSTLELGDSALYLCASSLEASGAYEQYFGPGTRLTVT.

The chain has TRBV4-1 and TRBJ1-6; D might be TRBD1 (5 bases). V was pared by 3 bases and J by 9 bases, with 21 bases between. CDR1 and CDR2 (germline): MGHRA, YSYEKL. The CDR3 spans 17 residues. The CDR3 loop reads CASSQGPGYGLSSPLHF. The DNA of the CDR3 is TGCGCCAGCAGCCAGGGCCCAGGGTACGGTCTAAGTTCACCCCTCCACTTT.

On this clone: A junction boundary mismatches the germline segment, possibly from a read error. V gene TRBV5-6 combines with J gene TRBJ1-5, with D perhaps TRBD1 (6 bases). CDR3 length: 15 residues. Germline V gene sequence: CDR1 SGHDT, CDR2 YYEEEE. CDR3 region: CASRDRTRFNEPQHF. As DNA, the CDR3 is TGTGCCAGCAGAGACAGGACACGGTTCAATGAGCCCCAGCATTTT.

J is TRBJ1-1 and V is TRBV11-2, with a possible D match to TRBD1 (6 bases). CDR3 length: 13 amino acids. With 5 bases removed from V and 4 bases from J, the gap between germline ends came to 11 bases. CDR1 SGHAT and CDR2 FQNNGV come from the germline V gene. As DNA, the CDR3 is TGTGCCAGCAGCACAGGGACGGCCACTGAAGCTTTCTTT. The encoded protein is CASSTGTATEAFF.

This clone was seen once. The chain links TRBV11-2 to TRBJ2-7; 8 nucleotides align to TRBD1. Trimming cost V 1 base and J 2 bases; bases outside gene matches: 13. This CDR3 comprises 18 residues. CDR1 and CDR2 (germline): SGHAT, FQNNGV. As DNA, the CDR3 is TGTGCCAGCAGCTTAGGTCCAGGGGTACAGGGGGTAACCTACGAGCAGTACTTC. This translates into CASSLGPGVQGVTYEQYF.

The gene calls are TRBV9 and TRBJ2-2; TRBD1 aligns across 8 bases. V lost 0 bases, J lost 7 bases, and 20 bases stayed unmatched. CDR3 length: 20 amino acids. Germline-derived CDR1 and CDR2 are SGDLS and YYNGEE. CDR3 sequence reads: CASSVAPPTGAWISYGELFF. CDR3 bases: TGTGCCAGCAGCGTAGCCCCCCCGACAGGGGCCTGGATCTCTTACGGGGAGCTGTTTTTT.

This chain uses TRBV5-4 with TRBJ2-7; D unresolved. V shed 0 bases and J shed 3 bases, with 13 bases lying between them. Germline V lookup: CDR1 SGHNT, CDR2 YYREEE (reference sequence). CDR3 length equals 15 residues. The CDR3 protein is CASSLVQELGYEQYF. Here the CDR3 DNA reads TGTGCCAGCAGCTTGGTTCAGGAGTTGGGCTACGAGCAGTACTTC.

This chain joins TRBV7-9 and TRBJ2-1; 9 bases align to TRBD1. V lost 1 base and J lost 5; bases outside the gene matches: 6. The V gene's germline CDR1 is SEHNR and CDR2 FQNEAQ (reference sequence). This CDR3 is built from 16 residues. The CDR3 DNA follows: TGTGCCAGCAGCTTAGTTACAGGGGGCTTTAACAATGAGCAGTTCTTC. Translation gives CASSLVTGGFNNEQFF.

The V and J genes are TRBV5-8 and TRBJ1-1; no definite D call. Per the germline V gene, CDR1 is SGHTS and CDR2 is YDEGEE. V lost 0 bases and J lost 1, with 13 bases in between. The CDR3 is 16 residues long. CDR3 region: CASSLAPSGANTEAFF. CDR3 in DNA: TGTGCCAGCAGCTTGGCCCCATCGGGAGCGAACACTGAAGCTTTCTTT.

About this clone itself: The junction and the germline gene differ at one end; a read error may be behind it. The V call is TRBV25-1, the J call TRBJ2-2, with a possible D match to TRBD1 (6 bases). This CDR3 region has 15 residues. In germline, CDR1 is MGHDK, CDR2 SYGVNS. Written as DNA, the CDR3 is TGTGCCAGCAGTGAGTGGGACACAAACACCGGGAAGCTGGTTTTT. It is translated as CASSEWDTNTGKLVF.

The J gene is TRBJ2-5, the V gene TRBV19, with 9 bases matching TRBD2. V trimming: 5 bases; J trimming: 1 base; junction bases outside the gene matches: 2. CDR1 is LNHDA and CDR2 is SQIVND in the germline V gene (reference sequence). The CDR3 covers 14 residues. The CDR3 bases are TGTGCCAGTAGTCGGACTAGCGCCCAAGAGACCCAGTACTTC. It translates to CASSRTSAQETQYF.

CDR3 region: CASSQDRGGYYNEQFF. CDR3 in DNA: TGTGCCAGCAGCCAAGACCGGGGGGGATACTACAATGAGCAGTTCTTC. This rearrangement joins TRBV4-2 to TRBJ2-1; 8 bases fit TRBD2. Looked up from germline, CDR1 is LGHNA and CDR2 is YNFKEQ. This CDR3 comprises 16 residues. Trimming at V came to 0 bases and at J to 3 bases, leaving 4 bases not matched to a gene.

The chain carries TRBV7-2 and TRBJ1-1, with 9 bases that match TRBD1. J gave up 4 bases and V 4 bases, and 7 bases lay outside the gene matches. The V gene's germline CDR1 is SGHTA and CDR2 FQGNSA. The CDR3 contains 15 residues. CDR3 in amino acids: CASSYFTGGLTEAFF. DNA for the CDR3: TGTGCCAGCAGCTATTTTACAGGGGGCCTCACTGAAGCTTTCTTT.

The chain has TRBV11-1 and TRBJ2-3; D gene ambiguous. The CDR3 is 14 amino acids. Germline V gene sequence: CDR1 SGHAT, CDR2 FQDESV (reference sequence). Trimming cost V 1 base and J 7 bases, with 12 bases left between them. CDR3 amino acids: CASSLVRNTHTQYF. CDR3 DNA sequence: TGTGCCAGCAGCTTAGTTCGGAACACGCATACGCAGTATTTT.

The rearrangement joins TRBV28 to TRBJ1-5; 7 nucleotides match TRBD1. The V gene's germline CDR1 is MDHEN and CDR2 SYDVKM. The CDR3 totals 18 residues. After removal of 3 bases from V and 7 bases from J, the junction contained 18 bases not matched to a gene. This CDR3 is CASSLPAPGQGEDQPQHF. The CDR3 DNA is TGTGCCAGCAGTTTGCCGGCCCCGGGCCAGGGGGAAGACCAGCCCCAGCATTTT. Combining the CDR3 with reference TRBV28 and TRBJ1-5 gives the whole variable domain DVKVTQSSRYLVKRTGEKVFLECVQDMDHENMFWYRQDPGLGLRLIYFSYDVKMKEKGDIPEGYSVSREKKERFSLILESASTNQTSMYLCASSLPAPGQGEDQPQHFGDGTRLSIL.

This CDR3 is CASSPRTSGSLGYEQYF. The CDR3, as DNA: TGCGCCAGCAGCCCGCGTACTAGCGGGAGCCTCGGTTACGAGCAGTACTTC. The V and J genes are TRBV4-1 and TRBJ2-5; 11 nucleotides match TRBD2. The J call is uncertain, as TRBJ2-7 better fits the DNA end. Germline values: CDR1 MGHRA, CDR2 YSYEKL. CDR3 size: 17 residues.

The J gene is TRBJ2-1, the V gene TRBV7-2, with D unclear. The CDR3 has 13 residues. V was pared by 6 bases and J by 6 bases, with 12 bases between. Per the germline V gene, CDR1 is SGHTA and CDR2 is FQGNSA. The CDR3 DNA follows: TGTGCCAGCAGTCGAGATCGGGCCAATGAGCAGTTCTTC. Amino acid sequence: CASSRDRANEQFF. Looking up the rest from reference TRBV7-2 and TRBJ2-1 gives the full variable domain: GAGVSQSPSNKVTEKGKDVELRCDPISGHTALYWYRQSLGQGLEFLIYFQGNSAPDKSGLPSDRFSAERTGGSVSTLTIQRTQQEDSAVYLCASSRDRANEQFFGPGTRLTVL.

The chain recombines TRBV19 with TRBJ2-7; TRBD1 matches 10 bases. The V gene's germline CDR1 is LNHDA and CDR2 SQIVND (reference sequence). The V gene end was trimmed by 5 bases and the J gene end by 0 bases; junction bases not matched to a gene: 4. The CDR3 runs to 15 residues. DNA of the CDR3: TGTGCCAGTAGTTGGACAGGGGGGAACTCCTACGAGCAGTACTTC. Its protein is CASSWTGGNSYEQYF.

In DNA, the CDR3 is TGCGCCAGCAGCCAAGCTTCGGGGACTTATCAGCCCCAGCATTTT. Translation: CASSQASGTYQPQHF. This chain connects TRBV4-1 to TRBJ1-5, with a possible D match to TRBD1 (5 bases). Germline-derived CDR1 and CDR2 are MGHRA and YSYEKL. V gave up 1 base and J gave up 5 bases, with 12 bases separating them. The CDR3 loop spans 15 amino acids.

This chain links TRBV15 with TRBJ2-6; no definite D call. CDR3 length equals 20 residues. Germline V lookup: CDR1 LNHNV, CDR2 YYDKDF (reference sequence). With 0 bases removed from V and 4 bases from J, the gap between germline ends came to 22 bases. The CDR3 here is CATSRDVGKGPRRGANVLTF. The CDR3 coding sequence is TGTGCCACCAGCAGAGATGTGGGGAAAGGGCCTCGGAGAGGGGCCAACGTCCTGACTTTC.

This rearrangement joins TRBV4-1 to TRBJ1-5, with a tentative D call TRBD1 (6 bases). The CDR3 extends over 16 amino acids. Trimming stripped 0 bases from V and 7 bases from J, with 16 bases between. Germline V CDR1 and CDR2: MGHRA, YSYEKL. For the CDR3, the DNA is TGCGCCAGCAGCCAAGAGGGGGGGGCGCGGGACCAGCCCCAGCATTTT. Its protein is CASSQEGGARDQPQHF.

This chain joins TRBV12-5 and TRBJ2-7, with 7 positions matching TRBD1. The CDR3 length is 13 residues. J gave up 5 bases and V 4 bases, and 5 bases lay outside the gene matches. Germline CDR1 LGHNT, CDR2 FRNRAP. The chain's CDR3 is CASGWITGDEQYF. In DNA, the CDR3 is TGTGCTAGTGGTTGGATCACAGGGGACGAGCAGTACTTC. Drawing the rest from reference TRBV12-5 and TRBJ2-7, the complete variable domain is DARVTQTPRHKVTEMGQEVTMRCQPILGHNTVFWYRQTMMQGLELLAYFRNRAPLDDSGMPKDRFSAEMPDATLATLKIQPSEPRDSAVYFCASGWITGDEQYFGPGTRLTVT.